This T cell receptor (beta chain) was recovered during a study of T cell repertoires in cytomegalovirus infection. TCRdb analysed the reads with MiXCR anew, one entry per CDR3 protein. Of 200,000 to 300,000 distinct CDR3 sequences listed, roughly an eighth were seen once; the top ten hold around 1.6%. V gave up 7 bases and J gave up 2 bases, with 10 bases separating them. The CDR3 sequence is 13 residues long. Per germline, CDR1 MNHEY and CDR2 SVGAGI. In this sample, this clonotype turned up a few times. Sequencing was carried out using PBMCs. The V call is TRBV6-5, the J call TRBJ2-3; D remains unclear. This TCR was sampled from a human donor in good health (CMV status not recorded). Some clones in this sample may be carry-over from other donors' samples. Written as DNA, the CDR3 is TGTGCCAGCAAGACTCGCCCCACAGATACGCAGTATTTT. It translates to CASKTRPTDTQYF.